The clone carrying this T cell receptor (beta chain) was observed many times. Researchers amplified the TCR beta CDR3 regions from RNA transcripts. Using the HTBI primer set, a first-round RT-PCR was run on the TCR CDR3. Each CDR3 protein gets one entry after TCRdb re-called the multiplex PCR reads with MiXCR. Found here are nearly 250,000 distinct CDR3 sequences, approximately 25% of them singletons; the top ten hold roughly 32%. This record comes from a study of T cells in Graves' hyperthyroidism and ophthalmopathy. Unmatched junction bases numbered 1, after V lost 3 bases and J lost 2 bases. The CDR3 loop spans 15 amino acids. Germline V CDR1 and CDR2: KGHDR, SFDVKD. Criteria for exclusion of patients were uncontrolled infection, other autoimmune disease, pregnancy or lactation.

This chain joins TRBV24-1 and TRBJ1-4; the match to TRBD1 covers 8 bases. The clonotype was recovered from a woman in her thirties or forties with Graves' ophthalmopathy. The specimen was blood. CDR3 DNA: TGTGCCACCAGTGATCGGACAGGGACTAATGAAAAACTGTTTTTT. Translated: CATSDRTGTNEKLFF.